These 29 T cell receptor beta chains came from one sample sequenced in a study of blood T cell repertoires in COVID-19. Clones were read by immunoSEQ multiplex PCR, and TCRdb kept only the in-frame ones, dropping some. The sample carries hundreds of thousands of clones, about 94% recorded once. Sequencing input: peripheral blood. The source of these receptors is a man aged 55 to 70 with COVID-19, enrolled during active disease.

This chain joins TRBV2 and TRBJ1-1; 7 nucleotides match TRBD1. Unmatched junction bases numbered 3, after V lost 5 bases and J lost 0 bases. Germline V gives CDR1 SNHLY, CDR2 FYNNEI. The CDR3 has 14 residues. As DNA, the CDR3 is TGTGCCAGCAGTATTCAGGGGGTGAACACTGAAGCTTTCTTT. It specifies CASSIQGVNTEAFF.

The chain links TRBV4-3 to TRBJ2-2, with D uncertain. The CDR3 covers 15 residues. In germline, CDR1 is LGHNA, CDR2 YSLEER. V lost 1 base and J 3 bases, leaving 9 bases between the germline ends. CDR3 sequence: CASSQVREDTGELFF. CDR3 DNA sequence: TGCGCCAGCAGCCAAGTTCGAGAGGACACCGGGGAGCTGTTTTTT.

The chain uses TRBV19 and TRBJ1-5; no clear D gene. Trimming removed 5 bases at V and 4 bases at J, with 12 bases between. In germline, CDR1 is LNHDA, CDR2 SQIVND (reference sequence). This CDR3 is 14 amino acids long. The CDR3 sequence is CASSPQVTNQPQHF. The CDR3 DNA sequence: TGTGCCAGTAGTCCCCAGGTGACAAATCAGCCCCAGCATTTT.

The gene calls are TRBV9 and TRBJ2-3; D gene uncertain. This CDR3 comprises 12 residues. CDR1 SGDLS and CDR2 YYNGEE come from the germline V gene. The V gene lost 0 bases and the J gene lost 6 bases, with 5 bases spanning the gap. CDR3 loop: CASSVGLDTQYF. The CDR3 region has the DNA TGTGCCAGCAGCGTAGGTCTGGATACGCAGTATTTT.

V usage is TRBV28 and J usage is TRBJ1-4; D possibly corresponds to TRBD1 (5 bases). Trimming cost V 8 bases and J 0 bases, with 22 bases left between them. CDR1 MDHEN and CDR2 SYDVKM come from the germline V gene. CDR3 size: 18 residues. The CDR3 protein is CASGRPGLSSATNEKLFF. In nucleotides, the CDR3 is TGTGCCAGCGGTCGACCGGGACTTAGTAGTGCAACTAATGAAAAACTGTTTTTT.

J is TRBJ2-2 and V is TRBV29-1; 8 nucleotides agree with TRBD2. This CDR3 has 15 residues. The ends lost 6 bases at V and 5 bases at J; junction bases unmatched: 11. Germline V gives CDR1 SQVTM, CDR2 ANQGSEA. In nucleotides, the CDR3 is TGCAGCGTCCTCCCAAGCGGGAGAGATACCGGGGAGCTGTTTTTT. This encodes CSVLPSGRDTGELFF.

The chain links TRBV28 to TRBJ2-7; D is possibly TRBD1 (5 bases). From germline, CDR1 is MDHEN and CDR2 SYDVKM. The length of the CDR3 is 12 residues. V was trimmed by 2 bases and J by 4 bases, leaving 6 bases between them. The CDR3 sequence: CASSLKGYEQYF. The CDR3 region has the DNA TGTGCCAGCAGTTTAAAGGGGTACGAGCAGTACTTC.

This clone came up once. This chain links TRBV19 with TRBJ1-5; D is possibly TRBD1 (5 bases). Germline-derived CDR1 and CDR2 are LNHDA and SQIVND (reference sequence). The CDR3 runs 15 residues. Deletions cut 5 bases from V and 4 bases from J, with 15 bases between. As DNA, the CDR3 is TGTGCCAGTAGTGATTTAGGGGAGGGGAATCAGCCCCAGCATTTT. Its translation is CASSDLGEGNQPQHF.

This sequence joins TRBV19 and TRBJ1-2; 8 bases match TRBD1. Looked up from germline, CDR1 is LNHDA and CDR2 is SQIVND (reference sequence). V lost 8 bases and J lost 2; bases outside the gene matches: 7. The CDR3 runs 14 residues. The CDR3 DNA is TGTGCCAGTCCCGAAACAGGGGGGAACTATGGCTACACCTTC. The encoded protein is CASPETGGNYGYTF.

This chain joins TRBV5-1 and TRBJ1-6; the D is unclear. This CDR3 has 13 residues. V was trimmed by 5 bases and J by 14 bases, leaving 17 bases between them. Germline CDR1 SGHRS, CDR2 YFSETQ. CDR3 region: CASRFLANSALHF. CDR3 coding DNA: TGCGCCAGCAGATTTTTAGCTAATTCGGCCCTCCACTTT.

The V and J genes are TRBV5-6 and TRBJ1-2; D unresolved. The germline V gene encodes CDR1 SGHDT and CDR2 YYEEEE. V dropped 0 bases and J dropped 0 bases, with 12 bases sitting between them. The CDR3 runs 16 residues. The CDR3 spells CASSLALAGSNYGYTF. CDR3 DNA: TGTGCCAGCAGCTTGGCCCTAGCAGGCTCTAACTATGGCTACACCTTC.

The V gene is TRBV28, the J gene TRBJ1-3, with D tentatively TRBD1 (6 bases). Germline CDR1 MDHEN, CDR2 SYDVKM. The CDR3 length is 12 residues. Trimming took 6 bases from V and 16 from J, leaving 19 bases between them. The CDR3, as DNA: TGTGCCAGCAGGGTGACAGGACGTGAGTTTTATTTT. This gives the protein CASRVTGREFYF.

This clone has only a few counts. CDR3 in DNA: TGTGCCAGCCCGGACAACTACGAGCAGTACTTC. Amino acids: CASPDNYEQYF. The chain uses TRBV6-5 and TRBJ2-7; D possibly corresponds to TRBD1 (5 bases). CDR3 length: 11 amino acids. The V end lost 8 bases, the J end lost 3 bases, and 8 bases lay between the germline ends. Looked up from germline, CDR1 is MNHEY and CDR2 is SVGAGI.

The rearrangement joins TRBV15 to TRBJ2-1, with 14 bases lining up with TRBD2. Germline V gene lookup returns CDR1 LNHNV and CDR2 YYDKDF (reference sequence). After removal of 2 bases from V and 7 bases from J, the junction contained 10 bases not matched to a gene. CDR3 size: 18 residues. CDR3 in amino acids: CATSRRGTSGSPRNEQFF. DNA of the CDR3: TGTGCCACCAGCAGAAGAGGGACTAGCGGGAGCCCTAGGAATGAGCAGTTCTTC.

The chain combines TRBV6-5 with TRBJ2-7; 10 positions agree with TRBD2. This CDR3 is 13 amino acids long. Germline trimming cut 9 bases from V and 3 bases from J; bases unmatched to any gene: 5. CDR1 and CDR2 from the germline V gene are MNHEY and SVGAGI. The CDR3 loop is CASRTSGFYEQYF. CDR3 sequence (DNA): TGTGCCAGTAGGACTAGCGGTTTCTACGAGCAGTACTTC.

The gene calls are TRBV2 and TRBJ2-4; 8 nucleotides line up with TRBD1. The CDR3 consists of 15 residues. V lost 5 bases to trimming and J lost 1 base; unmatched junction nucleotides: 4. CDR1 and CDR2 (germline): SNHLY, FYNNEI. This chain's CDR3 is CASSSQGAAKNIQYF. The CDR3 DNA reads TGTGCCAGCAGTTCTCAGGGGGCGGCCAAAAACATTCAGTACTTC. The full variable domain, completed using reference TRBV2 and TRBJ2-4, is EPEVTQTPSHQVTQMGQEVILRCVPISNHLYFYWYRQILGQKVEFLVSFYNNEISEKSEIFDDQFSVERPDGSNFTLKIRSTKLEDSAMYFCASSSQGAAKNIQYFGAGTRLSVL.

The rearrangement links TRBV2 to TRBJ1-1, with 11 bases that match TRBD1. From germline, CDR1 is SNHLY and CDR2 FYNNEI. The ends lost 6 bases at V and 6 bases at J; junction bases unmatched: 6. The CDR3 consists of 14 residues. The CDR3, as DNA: TGTGCCAGCAGGGGGACAGGGGGTGACTCTGAAGCTTTCTTT. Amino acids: CASRGTGGDSEAFF.

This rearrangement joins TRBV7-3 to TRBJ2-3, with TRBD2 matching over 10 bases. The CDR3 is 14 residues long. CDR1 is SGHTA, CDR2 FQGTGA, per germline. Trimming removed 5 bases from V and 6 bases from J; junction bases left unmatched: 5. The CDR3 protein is CASSGSGRLDTQYF. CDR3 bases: TGTGCCAGCAGCGGTAGCGGGAGGCTGGATACGCAGTATTTT.

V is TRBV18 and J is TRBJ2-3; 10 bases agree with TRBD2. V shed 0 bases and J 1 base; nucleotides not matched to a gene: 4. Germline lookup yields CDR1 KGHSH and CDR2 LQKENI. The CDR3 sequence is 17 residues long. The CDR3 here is CASSPPSSGRRTDTQYF. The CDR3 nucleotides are TGTGCCAGCTCACCACCATCTAGCGGGAGACGCACAGATACGCAGTATTTT.

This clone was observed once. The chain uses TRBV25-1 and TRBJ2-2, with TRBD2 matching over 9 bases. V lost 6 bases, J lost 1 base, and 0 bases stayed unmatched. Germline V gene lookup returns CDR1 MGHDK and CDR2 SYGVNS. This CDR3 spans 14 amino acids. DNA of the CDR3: TGTGCCAGCAGGACTAGCGGGAACACCGGGGAGCTGTTTTTT. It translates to CASRTSGNTGELFF.

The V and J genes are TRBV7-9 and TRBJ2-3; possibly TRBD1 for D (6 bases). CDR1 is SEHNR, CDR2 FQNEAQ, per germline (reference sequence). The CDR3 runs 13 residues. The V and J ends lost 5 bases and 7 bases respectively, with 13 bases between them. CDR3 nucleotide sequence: TGTGCCAGCAGCATTCTACAGGGTAATACGCAGTATTTT. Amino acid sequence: CASSILQGNTQYF.

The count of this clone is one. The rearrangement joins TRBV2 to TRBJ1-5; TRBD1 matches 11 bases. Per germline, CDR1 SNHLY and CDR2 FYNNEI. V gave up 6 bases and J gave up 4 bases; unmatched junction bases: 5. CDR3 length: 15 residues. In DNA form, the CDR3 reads TGTGCCAGCAGCCCCGGGACAGGGGGGAATCAGCCCCAGCATTTT. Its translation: CASSPGTGGNQPQHF.

The CDR3 here is CASSLNRGQGPEQYF. In DNA form, the CDR3 reads TGTGCCAGCAGCTTGAACCGCGGACAGGGACCCGAGCAGTACTTC. The V call is TRBV5-4, the J call TRBJ2-7; TRBD1 matches at 8 bases. Germline V gene data show CDR1 as SGHNT and CDR2 as YYREEE (reference sequence). This CDR3 spans 15 amino acids. V shed 1 base and J 6 bases; nucleotides not matched to a gene: 9.

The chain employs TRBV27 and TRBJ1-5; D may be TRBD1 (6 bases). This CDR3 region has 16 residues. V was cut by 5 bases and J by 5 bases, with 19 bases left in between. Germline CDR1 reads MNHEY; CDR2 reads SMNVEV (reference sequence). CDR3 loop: CASSPRTVGPYQPQHF. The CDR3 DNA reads TGTGCCAGCAGTCCTCGGACAGTAGGTCCCTATCAGCCCCAGCATTTT.

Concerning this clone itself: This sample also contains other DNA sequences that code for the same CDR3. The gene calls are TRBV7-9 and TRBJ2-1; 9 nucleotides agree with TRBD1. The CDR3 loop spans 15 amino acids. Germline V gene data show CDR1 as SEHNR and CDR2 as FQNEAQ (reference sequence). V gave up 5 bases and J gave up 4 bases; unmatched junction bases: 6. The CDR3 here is CASSPTGGAYNEQFF. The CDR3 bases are TGTGCCAGCAGCCCTACAGGGGGCGCTTACAATGAGCAGTTCTTC.

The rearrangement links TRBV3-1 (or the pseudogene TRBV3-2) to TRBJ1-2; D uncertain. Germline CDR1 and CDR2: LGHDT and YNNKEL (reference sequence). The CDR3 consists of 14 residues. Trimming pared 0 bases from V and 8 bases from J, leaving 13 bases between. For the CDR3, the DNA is TGTGCCAGCAGCCAAGATGTGACGGGATTGGGCTACACCTTC. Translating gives CASSQDVTGLGYTF.

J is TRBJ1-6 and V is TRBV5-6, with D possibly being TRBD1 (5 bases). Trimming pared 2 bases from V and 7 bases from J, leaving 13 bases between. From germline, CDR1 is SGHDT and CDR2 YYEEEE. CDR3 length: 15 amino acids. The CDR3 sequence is CASSFDLRGNSPLHF. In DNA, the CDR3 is TGTGCCAGCAGCTTTGATCTGCGGGGCAATTCACCCCTCCACTTT.

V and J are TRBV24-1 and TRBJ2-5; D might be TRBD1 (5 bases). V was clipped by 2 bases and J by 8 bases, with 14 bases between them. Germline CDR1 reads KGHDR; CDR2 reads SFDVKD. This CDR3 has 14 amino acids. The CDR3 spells CATSDSRERGTQYF. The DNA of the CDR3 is TGTGCCACCAGTGATTCCAGGGAAAGGGGAACCCAGTACTTC.

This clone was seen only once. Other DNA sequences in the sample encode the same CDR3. For the CDR3, the DNA is TGTGCCAGCAGTAGGGACAATAGCAATCAGCCCCAGCATTTT. Its protein product is CASSRDNSNQPQHF. This chain joins TRBV6-5 and TRBJ1-5; TRBD1 is a possible D gene (6 bases). This CDR3 region has 14 residues. Germline loops: CDR1 MNHEY, CDR2 SVGAGI. The V gene lost 5 bases and the J gene lost 0 bases, with 8 bases spanning the gap.